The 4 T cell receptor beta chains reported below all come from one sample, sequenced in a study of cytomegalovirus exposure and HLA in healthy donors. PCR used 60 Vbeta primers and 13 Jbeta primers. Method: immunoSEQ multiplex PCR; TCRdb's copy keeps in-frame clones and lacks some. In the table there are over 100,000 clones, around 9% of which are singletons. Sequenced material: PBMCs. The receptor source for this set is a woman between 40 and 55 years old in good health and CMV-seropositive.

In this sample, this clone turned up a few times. CDR3 loop: CASSLAGDRAEETQYF. CDR3 bases: TGCGCCAGCAGCTTGGCCGGGGACAGGGCCGAAGAGACCCAGTACTTC. V gene TRBV5-1 combines with J gene TRBJ2-5; TRBD1 agrees at 9 bases. The CDR3 is 16 amino acids. The germline gives CDR1 SGHRS, CDR2 YFSETQ. After removal of 0 bases from V and 3 bases from J, the junction contained 6 bases not matched to a gene.

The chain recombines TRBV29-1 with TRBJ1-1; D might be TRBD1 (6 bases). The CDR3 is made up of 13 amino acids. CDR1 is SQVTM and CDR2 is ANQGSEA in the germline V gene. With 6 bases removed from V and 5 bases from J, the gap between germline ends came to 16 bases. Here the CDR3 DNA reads TGCAGCGTCCAAGGGGGGGCCGGGACTGAAGCTTTCTTT. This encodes CSVQGGAGTEAFF.

CDR3 protein: CASSPRRTGTAKKWNTEAFF. The CDR3 DNA follows: TGTGCCAGCTCACCCCGACGCACCGGGACAGCTAAAAAGTGGAACACTGAAGCTTTCTTT. The V call is TRBV18, the J call TRBJ1-1; 7 bases match TRBD1. The V segment lost 3 bases and the J segment 1 base; nucleotides outside the gene matches: 20. CDR3 length: 20 residues. CDR1 is KGHSH and CDR2 is LQKENI in the germline V gene. Combining the CDR3 with reference TRBV18 and TRBJ1-1 gives the whole variable domain NAGVMQNPRHLVRRRGQEARLRCSPMKGHSHVYWYRQLPEEGLKFMVYLQKENIIDESGMPKERFSAEFPKEGPSILRIQQVVRGDSAAYFCASSPRRTGTAKKWNTEAFFGQGTRLTVV.

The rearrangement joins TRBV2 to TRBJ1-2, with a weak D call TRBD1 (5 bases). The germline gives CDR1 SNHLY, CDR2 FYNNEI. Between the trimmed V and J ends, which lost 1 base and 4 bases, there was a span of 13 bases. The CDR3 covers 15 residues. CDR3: CASSEERSGGYGYTF. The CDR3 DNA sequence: TGTGCCAGCAGTGAAGAGAGGTCCGGGGGCTATGGCTACACCTTC.